This T cell receptor beta chain was sequenced in a study of blood T cell repertoires in COVID-19. CDR3 length equals 14 residues. The V gene's germline CDR1 is MNHEY and CDR2 SMNVEV (reference sequence). The trim removed 11 bases at V and 6 bases at J, leaving 10 bases unmatched. This table comes from immunoSEQ multiplex PCR, and its TCRdb copy is limited to in-frame clones, with some not included. The sample records some 77,000 clones, roughly 80% being singletons. Sequencing was done on a sample of peripheral blood. The chain is built from TRBV27 and TRBJ2-1; 10 bases match TRBD2. The origin of this receptor is a woman in her sixties or seventies with acute or convalescent COVID-19. CDR3 loop: CADYGSGRFNEQFF. CDR3 in DNA: TGTGCCGATTACGGTAGCGGGAGGTTCAATGAGCAGTTCTTC.